This section outlines one TCR beta chain sequence together with its context. There is no known antigen for this receptor. The record has no base qualities; no much larger clone is one base away. The CDR3 sequence holds 15 residues, the cysteine and phenylalanine included. Only the CDR3 DNA is retained, 45 bases long and in frame from the first base. Looking up the germline V gene yields CDR1 SGHTA and CDR2 FQGNSA. Trimming leaves V shorter by 5 bases and J shorter by 3 bases, with the junction holding 7 bases beyond the gene matches. Collaborating institutions collected whole blood in K2EDTA tubes following their own protocols. For TCRbeta analysis, collaborators shipped samples as frozen whole blood, isolated PBMCs, or DNA extracted from either of those sample types. TCRbeta CDR3 regions were amplified from genomic DNA using the immunoSEQ Assay, a bias-controlled multiplex PCR. The authors' pipeline ran thus. Nucleated cell counts per sample were estimated from amplification of reference gene primers within the assay. Sequence reads were collapsed and filtered to measure the absolute abundance of every unique TCRbeta CDR3 rearrangement. Productive Simpson clonality was computed per sample as the square root of Simpson's diversity index over productive rearrangements. Here the immuneACCESS table is served through TCRdb, limited to in-frame sequences with V and J called. Missing clones are a known gap in these copies; in checked studies unresolved V genes cover under half, and the rest lacks a known reason. Clone size and the V and J calls come from that table; the DNA yielded D and trimming. Counted in this sample were approximately 31,000 clones; around nine tenths of them appeared once. The top ten hold around an eighth of the sample.

The data belong to a study of blood T cell repertoires in COVID-19 (dated by TCRdb to 2020 to 2021). Some background on the complete study: Samples covering the acute and convalescent phases of COVID-19 were provided by collaborators in the United States, Italy and Spain. The material from the prospective study consisted of cDNA or gDNA derived from T cells, B-cell-depleted T cells, or PBMCs. The sample metadata nearly always contained a de-identified subject ID, COVID-19 status, age in years and sex. Deeply sampled blood TCRbeta repertoires from subjects exposed to, actively infected with, or recovered from COVID-19 were included in the dataset. Samples came from the ongoing ImmuneRACE study (first 160 participants) plus 1,254 subjects from 6 global collaborators. HLA class I and class II types, where available, came from metadata supplied by the sample provider rather than from assay-based typing. The repertoires were released in a freely available public database intended as a resource for research on the immune response to SARS-CoV-2. Study-wide conclusions, independent of this receptor: Clinical and demographic metadata were provided uncurated, with the amount varying by source and participant.

This TCR came from a human donor with active COVID-19. The donor label of this sample is uncertain. Source material: peripheral blood. Recombination connected TRBV7-2 to TRBJ1-5; TRBD1 aligns with 7 central bases. In nucleotide form, the sequence is TGTGCCAGCAGCCCCCAGACAGGGCCCAATCAGCCCCAGCATTTT. This sequence encodes CASSPQTGPNQPQHF.